One and the same sample provided the 2 T cell receptor beta chains below, sequenced in a study of T cells in Graves' hyperthyroidism and ophthalmopathy (dated by TCRdb to the late 2010s). Libraries came from multiplex PCR. Sequencing took place on an Illumina HiSeq 2000. The TCR beta CDR3 regions were amplified from the RNA transcripts. For the first round of RT-PCR on the TCR CDR3, the HTBI primer set was used together with the Qiagen OneStep RT-PCR kit. TCRdb's own reprocessing of the public reads used fastp at Q25 and MiXCR and kept productive beta chains. Each CDR3 protein gets just one entry, which takes the most common genes and DNA from the rows behind it. The table for this sample lists about 300,000 distinct CDR3 sequences; around 20% of them were counted only once. Less than 40% of the sample lies in the top ten. Material: blood. The receptors were sampled from a man over 45 with Graves' ophthalmopathy.

This clonotype came up many times. The rearrangement uses TRBV12-3 or TRBV12-4 and TRBJ2-1; 14 bases fit TRBD2. Unmatched junction bases numbered 10, after V lost 6 bases and J lost 9 bases. The CDR3 runs 16 residues. The DNA of the CDR3 is TGTGCCAGCAGCCCCCCGGGACTAGCGGGAGAAGGTGAGCAGTTCTTC. Translated, it gives CASSPPGLAGEGEQFF.

This clonotype came up many times. The chain links TRBV5-1 to TRBJ1-1; the D gene is possibly TRBD1 (6 bases). CDR1 is SGHRS and CDR2 is YFSETQ in the germline V gene. V dropped 1 base and J dropped 4 bases, with 8 bases sitting between them. CDR3 size: 13 residues. The CDR3 region has the DNA TGCGCCAGCAGCTTGACAGGGCCCACTGAAGCTTTCTTT. Protein: CASSLTGPTEAFF.